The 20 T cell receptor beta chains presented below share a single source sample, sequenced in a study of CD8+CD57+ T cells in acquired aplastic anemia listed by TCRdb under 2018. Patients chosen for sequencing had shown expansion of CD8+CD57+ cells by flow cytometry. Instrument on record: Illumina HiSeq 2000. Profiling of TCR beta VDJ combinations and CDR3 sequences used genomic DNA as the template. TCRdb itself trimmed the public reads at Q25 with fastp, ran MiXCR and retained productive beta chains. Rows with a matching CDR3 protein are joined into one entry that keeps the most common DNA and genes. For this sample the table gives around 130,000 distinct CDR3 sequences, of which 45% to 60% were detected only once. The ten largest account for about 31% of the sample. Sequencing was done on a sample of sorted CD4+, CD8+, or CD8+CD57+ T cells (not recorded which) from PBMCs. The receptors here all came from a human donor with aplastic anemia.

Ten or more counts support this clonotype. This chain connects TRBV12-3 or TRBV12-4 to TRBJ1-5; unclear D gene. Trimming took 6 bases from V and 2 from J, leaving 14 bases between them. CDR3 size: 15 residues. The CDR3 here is CASSRMGRGNQPQHF. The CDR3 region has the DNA TGTGCCAGCAGCCGTATGGGGAGGGGCAATCAGCCCCAGCATTTT.

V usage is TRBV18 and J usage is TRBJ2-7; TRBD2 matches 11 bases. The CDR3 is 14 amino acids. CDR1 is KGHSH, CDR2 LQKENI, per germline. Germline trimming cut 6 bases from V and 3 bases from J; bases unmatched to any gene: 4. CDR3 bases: TGTGCCAGCTCCGGGACTAGCGGCAACTACGAGCAGTACTTC. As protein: CASSGTSGNYEQYF.

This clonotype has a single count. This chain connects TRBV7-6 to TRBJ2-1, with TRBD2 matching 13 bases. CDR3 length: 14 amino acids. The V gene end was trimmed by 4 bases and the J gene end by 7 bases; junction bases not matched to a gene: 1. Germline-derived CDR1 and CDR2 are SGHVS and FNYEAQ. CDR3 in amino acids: CASSWTSGSNEQFF. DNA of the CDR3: TGTGCCAGCAGCTGGACTAGCGGGAGTAATGAGCAGTTCTTC.

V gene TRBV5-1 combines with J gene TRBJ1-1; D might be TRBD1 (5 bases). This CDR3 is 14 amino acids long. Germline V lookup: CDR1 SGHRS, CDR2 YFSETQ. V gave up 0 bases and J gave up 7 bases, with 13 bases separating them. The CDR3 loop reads CASSLGTSHSEAFF. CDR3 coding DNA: TGCGCCAGCAGCTTGGGGACAAGTCACAGTGAAGCTTTCTTT.

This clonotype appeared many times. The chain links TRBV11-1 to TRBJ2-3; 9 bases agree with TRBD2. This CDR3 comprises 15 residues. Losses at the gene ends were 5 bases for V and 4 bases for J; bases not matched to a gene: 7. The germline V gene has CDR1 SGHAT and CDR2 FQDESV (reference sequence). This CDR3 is CASSRSGSEADTQYF. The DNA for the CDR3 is TGTGCCAGCAGCCGTAGCGGGAGTGAGGCAGATACGCAGTATTTT.

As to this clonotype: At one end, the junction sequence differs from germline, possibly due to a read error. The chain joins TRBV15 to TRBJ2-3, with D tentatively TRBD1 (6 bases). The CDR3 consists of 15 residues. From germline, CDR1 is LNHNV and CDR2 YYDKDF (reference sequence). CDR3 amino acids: CATSRVRQVTDTHYF. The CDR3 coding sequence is TGTGCCACCAGCAGAGTTCGACAGGTCACAGATACGCACTATTTT.

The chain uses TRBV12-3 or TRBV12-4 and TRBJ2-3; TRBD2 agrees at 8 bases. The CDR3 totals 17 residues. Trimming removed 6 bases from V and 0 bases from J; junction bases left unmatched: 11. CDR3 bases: TGTGCCAGCAGCCACCGTTTAGCGGGAAGGAGCACAGATACGCAGTATTTT. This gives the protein CASSHRLAGRSTDTQYF.

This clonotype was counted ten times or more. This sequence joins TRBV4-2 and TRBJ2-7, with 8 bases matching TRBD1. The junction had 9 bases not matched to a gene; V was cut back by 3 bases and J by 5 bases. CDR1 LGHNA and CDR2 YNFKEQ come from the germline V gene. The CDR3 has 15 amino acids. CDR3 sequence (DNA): TGTGCCAGCAGCCAGGTTGCGACAGGGGAGGACGAGCAGTACTTC. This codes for CASSQVATGEDEQYF.

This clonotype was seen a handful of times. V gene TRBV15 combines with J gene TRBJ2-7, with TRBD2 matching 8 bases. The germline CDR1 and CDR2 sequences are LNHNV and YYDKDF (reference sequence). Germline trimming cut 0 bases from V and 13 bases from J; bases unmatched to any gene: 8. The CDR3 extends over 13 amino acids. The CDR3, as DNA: TGTGCCACCAGCAGAGACCAGACAGCGGGAGCTTACTTC. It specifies CATSRDQTAGAYF.

CDR3 amino acids: CASERDRVDEQYV. Written as DNA, the CDR3 is TGTGCCAGTGAAAGGGACAGAGTCGACGAGCAGTACGTC. The chain couples TRBV2 to TRBJ2-7; 7 nucleotides agree with TRBD1. Looked up from germline, CDR1 is SNHLY and CDR2 is FYNNEI. The CDR3 loop spans 13 amino acids. V trimming: 9 bases; J trimming: 5 bases; junction bases outside the gene matches: 10.

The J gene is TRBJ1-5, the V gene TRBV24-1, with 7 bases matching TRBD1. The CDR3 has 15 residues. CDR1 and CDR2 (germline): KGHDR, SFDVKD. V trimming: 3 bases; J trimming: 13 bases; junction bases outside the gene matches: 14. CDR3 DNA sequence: TGTGCCACCAGTGATCCCCGACAGGGTCTTAAGAAGCAGCATTTT. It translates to CATSDPRQGLKKQHF.

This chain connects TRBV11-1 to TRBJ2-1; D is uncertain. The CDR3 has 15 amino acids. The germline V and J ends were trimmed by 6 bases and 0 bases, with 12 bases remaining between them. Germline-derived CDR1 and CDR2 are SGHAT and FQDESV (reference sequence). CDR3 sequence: CASRTKGPSYNEQFF. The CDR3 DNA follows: TGTGCCAGCAGGACCAAAGGCCCCTCCTACAATGAGCAGTTCTTC.

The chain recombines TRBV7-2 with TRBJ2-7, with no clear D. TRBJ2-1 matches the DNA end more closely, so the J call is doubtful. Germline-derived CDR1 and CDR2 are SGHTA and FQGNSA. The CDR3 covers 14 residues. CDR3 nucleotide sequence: TGTGCCAGCAGCTTAGAAGGTAGCCTCACTGAGCAGTTCTTC. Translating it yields CASSLEGSLTEQFF.

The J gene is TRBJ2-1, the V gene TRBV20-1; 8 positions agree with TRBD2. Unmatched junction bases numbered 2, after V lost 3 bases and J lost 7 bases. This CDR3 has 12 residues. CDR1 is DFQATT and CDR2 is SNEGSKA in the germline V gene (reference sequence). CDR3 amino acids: CSASGRANEQFF. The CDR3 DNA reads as TGCAGTGCTAGCGGGAGGGCGAATGAGCAGTTCTTC.

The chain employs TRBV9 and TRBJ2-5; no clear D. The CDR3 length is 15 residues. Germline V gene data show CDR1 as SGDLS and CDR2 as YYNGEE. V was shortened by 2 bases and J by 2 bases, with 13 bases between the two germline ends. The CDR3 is CASSVGNGNQETQYF. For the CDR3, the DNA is TGTGCCAGCAGCGTGGGGAATGGAAATCAAGAGACCCAGTACTTC.

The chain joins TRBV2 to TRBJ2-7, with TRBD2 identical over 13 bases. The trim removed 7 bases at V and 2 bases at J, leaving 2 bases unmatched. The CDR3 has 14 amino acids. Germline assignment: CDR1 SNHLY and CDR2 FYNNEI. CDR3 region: CASKTSGGPYEQYF. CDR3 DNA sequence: TGTGCCAGCAAGACTAGCGGGGGGCCCTACGAGCAGTACTTC.

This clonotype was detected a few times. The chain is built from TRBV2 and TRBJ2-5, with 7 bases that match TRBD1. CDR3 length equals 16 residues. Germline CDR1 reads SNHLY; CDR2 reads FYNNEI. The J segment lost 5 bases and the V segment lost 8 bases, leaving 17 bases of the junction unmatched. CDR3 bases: TGTGCCAGCCAGGCTGACAGGGATGGACGGTCGGAGACCCAGTACTTC. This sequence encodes CASQADRDGRSETQYF.

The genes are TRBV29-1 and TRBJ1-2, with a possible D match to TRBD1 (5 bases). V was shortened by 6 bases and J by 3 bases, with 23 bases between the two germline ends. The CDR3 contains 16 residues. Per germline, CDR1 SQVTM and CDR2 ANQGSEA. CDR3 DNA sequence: TGCAGCGTCCGGACATTGGTCAGCGTCTTAGACTATGGCTACACCTTC. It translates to CSVRTLVSVLDYGYTF.

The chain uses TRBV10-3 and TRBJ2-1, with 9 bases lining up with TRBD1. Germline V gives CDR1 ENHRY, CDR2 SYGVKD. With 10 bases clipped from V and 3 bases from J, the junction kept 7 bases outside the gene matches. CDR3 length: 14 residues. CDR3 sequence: CATQTGGVYNEQFF. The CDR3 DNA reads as TGTGCCACTCAGACAGGGGGAGTCTACAATGAGCAGTTCTTC.

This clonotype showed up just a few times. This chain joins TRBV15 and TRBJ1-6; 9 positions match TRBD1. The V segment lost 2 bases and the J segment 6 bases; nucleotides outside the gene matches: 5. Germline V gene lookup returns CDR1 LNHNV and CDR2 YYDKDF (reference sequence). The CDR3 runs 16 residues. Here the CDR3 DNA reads TGTGCCACCAGCAGACCTACGGGACAGGGTAATTCACCCCTCCACTTT. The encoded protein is CATSRPTGQGNSPLHF.